This T cell receptor (beta chain) was retrieved from a study of blood T cell repertoires in COVID-19. Study-wide context: Samples representing acute and convalescent COVID-19 were sourced from the United States, Italy and Spain. Nucleic acid was either cDNA or gDNA, and it came from T cells, B-cell-depleted T cells, or PBMCs.

In the authors' workflow: Counts of nucleated cells, estimated from reference gene primer amplification, were obtained. Assay used: immunoSEQ multiplex PCR; TCRdb lists only in-frame clones, some missing. V, J and clone size were drawn from that table, and D and trimming were deduced from the DNA. The table records roughly 280,000 clones, 88% of them present only once. Per the germline V gene, CDR1 is GTSNPN and CDR2 is SVGIG (reference sequence). This CDR3 is built from 14 residues. Between the trimmed V and J ends, which lost 8 bases and 0 bases, there was a span of 14 bases. Seattle patients were enrolled during active infection and followed longitudinally.

The sequenced sample consisted of peripheral blood. The chain uses TRBV30 and TRBJ1-3; D is perhaps TRBD1 (5 bases). The receptor comes from a woman under 40 with COVID-19, enrolled during active disease. The CDR3: CAGTGGDSGNTIYF. CDR3 DNA: TGTGCCGGAACCGGGGGGGACTCTGGAAACACCATATATTTT.